This TCR beta chain was identified during a study of neurological immune-mediated disorders (dated by TCRdb to between 2018 and 2021). Looking at the study overall: Among the roughly 34 multiple sclerosis patients, relapsing-remitting MS accounted for about 31 and secondary progressive MS accounted for 3. Using UMI-based sequencing, the study compared peripheral blood TCR-beta repertoires from patients with HTLV-I-associated myelopathy (HAM/TSP), patients with multiple sclerosis, and healthy controls. Alongside PBMC samples, the set of approximately 100 TCR-beta libraries contained longitudinal samples, technical triplicates, and paired CD4+ and CD8+ T-cell subsets that had been sorted. The cohort included some 70 subjects: about 14 with HAM/TSP, some 34 with multiple sclerosis, and some 20 healthy controls.

For unsorted PBMC libraries, 2 million PBMCs were used after storage in RNAlater at -80 degrees C until RNA extraction. The multiple sclerosis patients were enrolled in a US clinical protocol that evaluated disease progression with magnetic resonance imaging. Peripheral blood was subjected to Ficoll-Hypaque density gradient centrifugation to isolate PBMCs, which were then cryopreserved in liquid nitrogen. To synthesize cDNA, template-switch 5'RACE was performed with a primer carrying a 10-nucleotide random unique molecular identifier so that each TCR transcript was tagged. Over 160 million TCR-beta sequences, covering 15-18 subjects, were produced in each sequencing run. Total RNA was extracted with the RNeasy kit. The KAPA Real-time Library Amplification kit was used to amplify TCR-beta VDJ regions with primers targeting the TCR constant region and the 5'RACE anchor. A first PCR added sample indexes and Illumina adaptors, and a second PCR then raised library yield. After Ampure bead purification, the roughly 650 bp TCR product was size-selected on a 2% E-gel SizeSelection system. Before pooling, libraries had their quality checked on a Bioanalyzer, their concentration measured with Qubit, and their quantity determined with the Kapa Library Quantification kit. Libraries were sequenced paired-end 2 x 150 bp on an Illumina HiSeq 2500. To increase sequence diversity, roughly 23-30% phiX was spiked into each library pool. The original pipeline was this. Quality-filtered reads were processed with the UMI-based MiGEC pipeline, which removed over 75% of raw TCR sequences during error correction. IMGT germline references were used for alignment of VDJ genes, and clonotypes were defined by a unique CDR3 amino acid sequence together with V-J genes. Clonal expansion, Shannon diversity and CDR3 relatedness were evaluated with VDJtools (CalcPairwiseDistances, ClusterSamples), while phylogenetic trees were built in CLCbio workbench. Using coefficient-of-variation modelling across technical triplicates, the study counted a clone as expanded if it had at least 8 unique UMIs. The public sequencing data were trimmed at Q25 with fastp and processed into clonotypes with MiXCR by TCRdb, which kept only in-frame beta chains. Here each entry gathers all rows of one CDR3 protein and keeps the most common genes and DNA. The V and J calls follow TCRdb's processing rather than the paper's. Counted in this sample were approximately 100,000 distinct CDR3 sequences; 3.5% to 4% of them appeared once. The ten largest clones capture about 6% of the sample.

In this sample, this clonotype turned up many times. No cognate antigen has been identified for it. Base qualities were left out, and no much larger clone turns up one base away. V is pared back by 2 bases and J by 0 bases, with 5 bases lying between the germline termini. Via the germline V gene, CDR1 is SGHRS and CDR2 YFSETQ. The CDR3 has 13 amino acids, counting the end cysteine and phenylalanine. This entry keeps only the CDR3 DNA: 39 bases, framed from base 1. Overall study results and their limits: The highest TCR clonal expansion was observed in HAM/TSP patients, whereas the lowest was observed in MS patients, even when compared with healthy controls. Expanded clones from different subjects shared no identical CDR3 amino acid sequences, which suggests that TCR-beta repertoires were private in all groups. No association of the MS cluster with clinical or MRI features was observed, and the need for larger cohorts was stated by the authors. Phylogenetic analysis grouped repertoires from 18 of 34 MS patients into a cluster of related CDR3 sequences, suggesting a possible repertoire-level signature.

The clonotype originates from a woman aged 18-30 years with multiple sclerosis. The specimen sequenced was PBMCs. The chain links TRBV5-1 with TRBJ2-5; the D segment cannot be called with confidence. The CDR3 has the sequence CASSLEYQETQYF. The sequenced DNA: TGCGCCAGCAGCTTAGAGTACCAAGAGACCCAGTACTTC.